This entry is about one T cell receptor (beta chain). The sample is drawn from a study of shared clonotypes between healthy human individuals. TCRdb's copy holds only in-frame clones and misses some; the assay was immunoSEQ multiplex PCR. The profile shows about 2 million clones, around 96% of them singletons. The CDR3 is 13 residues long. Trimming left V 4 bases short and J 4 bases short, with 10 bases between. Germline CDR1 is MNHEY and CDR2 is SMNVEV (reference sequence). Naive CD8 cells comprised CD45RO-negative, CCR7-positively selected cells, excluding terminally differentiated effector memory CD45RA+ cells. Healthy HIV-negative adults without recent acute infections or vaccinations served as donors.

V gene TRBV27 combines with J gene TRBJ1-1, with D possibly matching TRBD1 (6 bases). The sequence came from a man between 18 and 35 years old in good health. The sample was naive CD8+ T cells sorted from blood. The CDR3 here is CASSSGVTTEAFF. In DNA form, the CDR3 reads TGTGCCAGCAGTTCAGGGGTGACCACTGAAGCTTTCTTT.